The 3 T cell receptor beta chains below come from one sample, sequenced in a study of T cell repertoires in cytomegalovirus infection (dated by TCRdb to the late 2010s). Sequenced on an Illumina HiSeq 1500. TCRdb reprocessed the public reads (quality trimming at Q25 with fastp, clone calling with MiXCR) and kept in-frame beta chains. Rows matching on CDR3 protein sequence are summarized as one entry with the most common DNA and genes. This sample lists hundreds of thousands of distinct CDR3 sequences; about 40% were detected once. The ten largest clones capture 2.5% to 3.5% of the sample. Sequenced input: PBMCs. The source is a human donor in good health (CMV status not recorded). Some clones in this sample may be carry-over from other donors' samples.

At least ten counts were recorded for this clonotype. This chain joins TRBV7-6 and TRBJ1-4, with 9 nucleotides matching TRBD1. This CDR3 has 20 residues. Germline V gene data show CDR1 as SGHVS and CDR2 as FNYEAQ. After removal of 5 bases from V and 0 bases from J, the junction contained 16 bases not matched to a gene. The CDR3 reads CASSVQTGGFSVATNEKLFF. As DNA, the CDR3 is TGTGCCAGCAGCGTCCAGACAGGGGGATTTTCGGTCGCAACTAATGAAAAACTGTTTTTT.

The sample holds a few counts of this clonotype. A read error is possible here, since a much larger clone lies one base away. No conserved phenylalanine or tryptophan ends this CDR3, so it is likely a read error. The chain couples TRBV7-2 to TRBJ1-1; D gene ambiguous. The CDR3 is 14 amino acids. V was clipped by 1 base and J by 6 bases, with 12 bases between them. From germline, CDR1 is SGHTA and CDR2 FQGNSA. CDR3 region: CASSLESGEAEAFL. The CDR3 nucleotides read TGTGCCAGCAGCTTAGAAAGTGGCGAAGCTGAAGCTTTCTTG.

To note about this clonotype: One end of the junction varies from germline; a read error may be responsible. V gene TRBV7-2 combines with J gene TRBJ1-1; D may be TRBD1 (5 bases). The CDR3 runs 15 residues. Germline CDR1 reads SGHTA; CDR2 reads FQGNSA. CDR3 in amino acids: CASSIPRGRNTDAFF. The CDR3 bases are TGTGCCAGCAGCATTCCGCGGGGCAGGAACACTGATGCTTTCTTT.